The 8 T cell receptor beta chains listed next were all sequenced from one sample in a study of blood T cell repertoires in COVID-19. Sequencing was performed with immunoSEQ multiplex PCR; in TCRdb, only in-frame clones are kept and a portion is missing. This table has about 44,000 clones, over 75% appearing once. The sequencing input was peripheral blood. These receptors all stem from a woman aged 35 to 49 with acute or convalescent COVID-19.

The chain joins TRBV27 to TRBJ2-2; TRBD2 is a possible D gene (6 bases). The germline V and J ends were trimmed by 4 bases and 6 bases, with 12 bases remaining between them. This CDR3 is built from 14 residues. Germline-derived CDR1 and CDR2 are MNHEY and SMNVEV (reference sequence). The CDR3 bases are TGTGCCAGCAGTTCTCGGAGGGTGGCCGGGGAGCTGTTTTTT. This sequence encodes CASSSRRVAGELFF.

This CDR3 is CASSVVGENTEAFF. The CDR3 region has the DNA TGTGCCAGCAGCGTAGTAGGGGAGAACACTGAAGCTTTCTTT. V is TRBV9 and J is TRBJ1-1, with a weak D call TRBD1 (5 bases). This CDR3 region has 14 residues. Trimming pared 0 bases from V and 1 base from J, leaving 7 bases between. CDR1 and CDR2 (germline): SGDLS, YYNGEE.

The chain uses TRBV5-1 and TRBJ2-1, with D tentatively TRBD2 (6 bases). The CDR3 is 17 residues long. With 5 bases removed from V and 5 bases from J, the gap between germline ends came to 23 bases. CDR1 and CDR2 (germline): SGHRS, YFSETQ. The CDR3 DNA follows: TGCGCCAGCAGGAGTGGCGCCCCCGGGGGTATTCACAATGAGCAGTTCTTC. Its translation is CASRSGAPGGIHNEQFF.

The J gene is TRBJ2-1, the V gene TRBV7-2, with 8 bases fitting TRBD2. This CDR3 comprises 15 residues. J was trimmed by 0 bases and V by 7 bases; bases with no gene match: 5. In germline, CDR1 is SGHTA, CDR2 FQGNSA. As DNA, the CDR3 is TGTGCCAGCACTCGGGGGGGTGGCTCCTACAATGAGCAGTTCTTC. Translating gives CASTRGGGSYNEQFF.

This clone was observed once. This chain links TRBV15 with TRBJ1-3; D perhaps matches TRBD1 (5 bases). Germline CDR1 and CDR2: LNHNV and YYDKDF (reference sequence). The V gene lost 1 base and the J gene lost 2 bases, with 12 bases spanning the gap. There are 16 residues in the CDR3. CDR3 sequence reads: CATSRGPQGAGNTIYF. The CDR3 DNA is TGTGCCACCAGCAGAGGGCCGCAGGGCGCTGGAAACACCATATATTTT.

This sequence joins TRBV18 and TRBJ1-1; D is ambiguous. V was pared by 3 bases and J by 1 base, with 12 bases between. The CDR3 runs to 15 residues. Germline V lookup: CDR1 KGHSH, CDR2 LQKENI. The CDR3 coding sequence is TGTGCCAGCTCACCTTCCGGGGAGTCGAACACTGAAGCTTTCTTT. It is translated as CASSPSGESNTEAFF.

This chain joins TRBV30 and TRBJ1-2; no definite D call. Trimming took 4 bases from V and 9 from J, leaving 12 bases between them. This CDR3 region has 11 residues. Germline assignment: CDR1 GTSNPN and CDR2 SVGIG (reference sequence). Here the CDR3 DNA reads TGTGCCTGGACCGACGCGGGTAGCTACACCTTC. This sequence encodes CAWTDAGSYTF. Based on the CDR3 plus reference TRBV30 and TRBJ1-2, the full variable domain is SQTIHQWPATLVQPVGSPLSLECTVEGTSNPNLYWYRQAAGRGLQLLFYSVGIGQISSEVPQNLSASRPQDRQFILSSKKLLLSDSGFYLCAWTDAGSYTFGSGTRLTVV.

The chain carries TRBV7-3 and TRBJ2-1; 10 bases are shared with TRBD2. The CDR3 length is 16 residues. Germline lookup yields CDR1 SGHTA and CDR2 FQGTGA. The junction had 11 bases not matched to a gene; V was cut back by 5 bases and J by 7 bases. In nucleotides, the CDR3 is TGTGCCAGCAGCCCCGATAGCGGGGGGTTATTTAATGAGCAGTTCTTC. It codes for CASSPDSGGLFNEQFF.